These 31 T cell receptor beta chains were all obtained from the same sample, sequenced in a study of cytomegalovirus exposure and HLA in healthy donors. The PCR used 60 Vbeta and 13 Jbeta primers. Method: immunoSEQ multiplex PCR; TCRdb's copy keeps in-frame clones and lacks some. The sample yields 130,000 or so clones, approximately 10% seen once. Sequenced sample: PBMCs. All receptors derive from a woman between 40 and 55 years old in good health and CMV-seropositive.

This chain uses TRBV18 with TRBJ2-3, with D possibly being TRBD1 (5 bases). CDR3 length equals 16 residues. V lost 5 bases and J 3 bases, leaving 18 bases between the germline ends. Germline CDR1 KGHSH, CDR2 LQKENI. Here the CDR3 reads CASSSPIVGPTDTQYF. In nucleotides, the CDR3 is TGTGCCAGCTCATCGCCCATTGTGGGGCCGACAGATACGCAGTATTTT.

The rearrangement uses TRBV29-1 and TRBJ2-1, with D possibly being TRBD2 (5 bases). The germline gives CDR1 SQVTM, CDR2 ANQGSEA. V was clipped by 6 bases and J by 4 bases, with 19 bases between them. The CDR3 covers 15 residues. CDR3 in amino acids: CSVTGSSDSYNEQFF. CDR3 coding DNA: TGCAGCGTGACGGGTAGCTCGGACTCTTACAATGAGCAGTTCTTC.

This clone has only a few counts. V is TRBV5-6 and J is TRBJ2-5, with 10 bases fitting TRBD1. The CDR3 contains 15 residues. The germline V gene encodes CDR1 SGHDT and CDR2 YYEEEE. With V trimmed by 3 bases and J by 2 bases, 4 bases remained unmatched. The CDR3 coding sequence is TGTGCCAGCAGCTCGGGACAGGGGCTACAAGAGACCCAGTACTTC. It translates to CASSSGQGLQETQYF.

In its sample, this clone was seen a few times. The CDR3 coding sequence is TGTGCCAGCAGTTACCCCCTTGACAGGGGAAATTCACCCCTCCACTTT. It is translated as CASSYPLDRGNSPLHF. The chain is built from TRBV6-6 and TRBJ1-6; 8 bases match TRBD1. The CDR3 length is 16 residues. Germline V CDR1 and CDR2: MNHNY, SVGAGI (reference sequence). J was trimmed by 7 bases and V by 2 bases; bases with no gene match: 7.

This clone was counted a few times. V gene TRBV10-1 combines with J gene TRBJ2-3; 8 bases agree with TRBD1. V gave up 6 bases and J gave up 1 base; unmatched junction bases: 3. CDR1 and CDR2 from the germline V gene are WNHNN and SYGVQD (reference sequence). This CDR3 is built from 14 residues. CDR3 sequence reads: CASSLTGGTDTQYF. CDR3 sequence (DNA): TGCGCCAGCAGCTTGACAGGGGGCACAGATACGCAGTATTTT.

The chain has TRBV4-1 and TRBJ2-5; a weak D match, TRBD1 (5 bases). Trimming cost V 0 bases and J 2 bases, with 7 bases left between them. This CDR3 comprises 14 residues. Germline V lookup: CDR1 MGHRA, CDR2 YSYEKL. Here the CDR3 DNA reads TGCGCCAGCAGCCAAGATGGGGCACAAGAGACCCAGTACTTC. Translation: CASSQDGAQETQYF.

This clone was seen a few times. This chain links TRBV5-1 with TRBJ2-7; D is perhaps TRBD1 (6 bases). Trimming shortened V by 3 bases and J by 7 bases, and 26 bases separated the two germline ends. The CDR3 totals 17 residues. Germline V CDR1 and CDR2: SGHRS, YFSETQ. Written as DNA, the CDR3 is TGCGCCAGCAGCTGGGATGGCCAGGGGAACTACGCGGGTGAGCAGTACTTC. Its protein product is CASSWDGQGNYAGEQYF. Based on the CDR3 plus reference TRBV5-1 and TRBJ2-7, the full variable domain is KAGVTQTPRYLIKTRGQQVTLSCSPISGHRSVSWYQQTPGQGLQFLFEYFSETQRNKGNFPGRFSGRQFSNSRSEMNVSTLELGDSALYLCASSWDGQGNYAGEQYFGPGTRLTVT.

This sequence joins TRBV2 and TRBJ2-2; D is undetermined. V lost 2 bases to trimming and J lost 2 bases, with 6 bases between them. This CDR3 comprises 14 residues. Germline CDR1 SNHLY, CDR2 FYNNEI. Here the CDR3 DNA reads TGTGCCAGCAGTGAATCTAGTAACACCGGGGAGCTGTTTTTT. The encoded protein is CASSESSNTGELFF.

This clone was recorded a few times. The rearrangement uses TRBV5-4 and TRBJ1-1, with D tentatively TRBD1 (6 bases). Germline V gene sequence: CDR1 SGHNT, CDR2 YYREEE (reference sequence). This CDR3 has 16 amino acids. Between the trimmed V and J ends, which lost 5 bases and 1 base, there was a span of 18 bases. The CDR3 region has the DNA TGTGCCAGCAGTCAACGACACAGGGATGGGAACACTGAAGCTTTCTTT. Protein product: CASSQRHRDGNTEAFF.

This clone came up a few times. The chain joins TRBV5-8 to TRBJ2-1, with 8 bases identical to TRBD2. The V and J ends lost 4 bases and 11 bases, in that order; junction bases with no gene match: 8. The CDR3 has 13 amino acids. CDR1 SGHTS and CDR2 YDEGEE come from the germline V gene. CDR3 loop: CASSTMTSVKQFF. In nucleotides, the CDR3 is TGTGCCAGCAGCACAATGACTAGCGTCAAGCAGTTCTTC. Together with reference TRBV5-8 and TRBJ2-1, the CDR3 gives the full variable domain: EAGVTQSPTHLIKTRGQQATLRCSPISGHTSVYWYQQALGLGLQFLLWYDEGEERNRGNFPPRFSGRQFPNYSSELNVNALELEDSALYLCASSTMTSVKQFFGPGTRLTVL.

This clone was seen more than once but under ten times. J is TRBJ1-3 and V is TRBV5-6; 9 bases line up with TRBD1. The CDR3 runs to 16 residues. J lost 3 bases, V lost 2 bases, and 6 bases had no gene match. From germline, CDR1 is SGHDT and CDR2 YYEEEE. The CDR3 coding sequence is TGTGCCAGCAGCTTTACAGGGGGCGCGGGTGGAAACACCATATATTTT. Translation gives CASSFTGGAGGNTIYF.

The V and J genes are TRBV2 and TRBJ2-7; D gene uncertain. Trimming removed 4 bases at V and 6 bases at J, with 13 bases between. The CDR3 consists of 13 residues. The germline V gene has CDR1 SNHLY and CDR2 FYNNEI. The CDR3 region has the DNA TGTGCCAGCAGTGCCGTCATTTCGGGCGAGCAGTACTTC. Translated, it gives CASSAVISGEQYF.

This clone has more than one count but fewer than ten. The gene calls are TRBV27 and TRBJ2-2; D is possibly TRBD1 (6 bases). The CDR3 sequence is 14 residues long. The V end lost 6 bases, the J end lost 5 bases, and 13 bases lay between the germline ends. The germline V gene has CDR1 MNHEY and CDR2 SMNVEV (reference sequence). CDR3 bases: TGTGCCAGCAGGTACAGGGTGGGAACCGGGGAGCTGTTTTTT. Its translation is CASRYRVGTGELFF.

This chain joins TRBV5-1 and TRBJ1-5; 8 bases line up with TRBD1. With 4 bases clipped from V and 2 bases from J, the junction kept 17 bases outside the gene matches. Germline V gene lookup returns CDR1 SGHRS and CDR2 YFSETQ. This CDR3 is 19 amino acids long. CDR3 sequence: CASSPRDRGAKGGNQPQHF. CDR3 DNA: TGCGCCAGCAGCCCAAGAGACAGGGGAGCCAAAGGGGGCAATCAGCCCCAGCATTTT.

V gene TRBV15 combines with J gene TRBJ1-6; TRBD1 matches at 11 bases. The CDR3 spans 16 residues. J lost 7 bases, V lost 3 bases, and 5 bases had no gene match. The V gene's germline CDR1 is LNHNV and CDR2 YYDKDF (reference sequence). The CDR3, as DNA: TGTGCCACCAGCAGGGACCGGACAGGGGGCAATTCACCCCTCCACTTT. Encoded protein: CATSRDRTGGNSPLHF.

This clone was seen more than once but under ten times. V gene TRBV2 combines with J gene TRBJ1-3; 7 bases align to TRBD1. The CDR3 has 14 residues. The V gene's germline CDR1 is SNHLY and CDR2 FYNNEI. V shed 10 bases, J shed 0 bases, and the junction held 6 bases outside the gene matches. CDR3 loop: CAIGTENSGNTIYF. The CDR3 region has the DNA TGTGCCATAGGGACAGAGAACTCTGGAAACACCATATATTTT.

The chain carries TRBV5-1 and TRBJ2-3; D might be TRBD1 (6 bases). Trimming cost V 5 bases and J 0 bases, with 7 bases left between them. The CDR3 sequence is 13 residues long. Per the germline V gene, CDR1 is SGHRS and CDR2 is YFSETQ. The CDR3 DNA is TGCGCCAGCAGGGGGGCTAGCACAGATACGCAGTATTTT. Translating gives CASRGASTDTQYF. Supplemented by reference TRBV5-1 and TRBJ2-3, the full variable domain reads KAGVTQTPRYLIKTRGQQVTLSCSPISGHRSVSWYQQTPGQGLQFLFEYFSETQRNKGNFPGRFSGRQFSNSRSEMNVSTLELGDSALYLCASRGASTDTQYFGPGTRLTVL.

The chain has TRBV29-1 and TRBJ1-5, with D possibly being TRBD1 (6 bases). The CDR3 contains 14 residues. Germline assignment: CDR1 SQVTM and CDR2 ANQGSEA. V was pared by 5 bases and J by 6 bases, with 17 bases between. CDR3 coding DNA: TGCAGCGTTCGGGTCGGGGGGCCCACTCAGCCCCAGCATTTT. It specifies CSVRVGGPTQPQHF.

In this sample, this clone turned up a few times. This chain uses TRBV7-8 with TRBJ1-2, with 8 bases identical to TRBD1. After removal of 6 bases from V and 4 bases from J, the junction contained 7 bases not matched to a gene. The CDR3 spans 14 residues. CDR1 and CDR2 from the germline V gene are SGHVS and FQNEAQ. This CDR3 reads CASSTGQGGYGYTF. CDR3 DNA: TGTGCCAGCAGTACTGGACAGGGCGGCTATGGCTACACCTTC.

Ten or more counts support this clone. The chain employs TRBV7-2 and TRBJ2-3; the match to TRBD2 covers 14 bases. The CDR3 contains 19 residues. Germline V CDR1 and CDR2: SGHTA, FQGNSA. V was pared by 3 bases and J by 0 bases, with 8 bases of the junction left unmatched. This CDR3 is CASSFETSGGAYSTDTQYF. The CDR3 DNA reads as TGTGCCAGCAGCTTCGAGACTAGCGGGGGGGCTTATAGCACAGATACGCAGTATTTT. The variable domain in full, completed from reference TRBV7-2 and TRBJ2-3, reads GAGVSQSPSNKVTEKGKDVELRCDPISGHTALYWYRQSLGQGLEFLIYFQGNSAPDKSGLPSDRFSAERTGGSVSTLTIQRTQQEDSAVYLCASSFETSGGAYSTDTQYFGPGTRLTVL.

This clone was seen more than once but under ten times. The V and J genes are TRBV10-1 and TRBJ2-3; 8 bases align to TRBD1. Germline V gives CDR1 WNHNN, CDR2 SYGVQD (reference sequence). The CDR3 contains 15 residues. V was pared by 4 bases and J by 0 bases, with 3 bases of the junction left unmatched. This CDR3 is CASSGGQESTDTQYF. CDR3 nucleotide sequence: TGCGCCAGCAGTGGGGGACAGGAGAGCACAGATACGCAGTATTTT.

In the case of this clone: At one end the junction does not follow the germline gene, possibly because of a read error. V is TRBV2 and J is TRBJ2-5; 10 bases fit TRBD2. CDR3 length: 13 amino acids. Per germline, CDR1 SNHLY and CDR2 FYNNEI. In DNA form, the CDR3 reads TGTGCCAGAAGGGCTAGCGGGGGAGAGAACCAGTACTTC. This codes for CARRASGGENQYF.

This clone came up a few times. This rearrangement joins TRBV6-5 to TRBJ2-5; D not resolved. The end of the DNA aligns better with TRBJ2-7, so the J call may be wrong. Germline CDR1 reads MNHEY; CDR2 reads SVGAGI. The CDR3 contains 14 residues. CDR3 region: CASSYDWSSYEQYF. The CDR3 bases are TGTGCCAGCAGCTACGACTGGAGCTCCTACGAGCAGTACTTC.

This clone has more than one count but fewer than ten. The V and J genes are TRBV2 and TRBJ2-6, with D tentatively TRBD1 (6 bases). The germline CDR1 and CDR2 sequences are SNHLY and FYNNEI. V was clipped by 2 bases and J by 4 bases, with 15 bases between them. There are 17 residues in the CDR3. CDR3 bases: TGTGCCAGCAGTGAATTAGGACAGATACCCGGGGCCAACGTCCTGACTTTC. It is translated as CASSELGQIPGANVLTF.

A few counts support this clone. The chain has TRBV7-8 and TRBJ2-3; 10 bases map to TRBD2. The CDR3 is 15 amino acids. The V segment lost 5 bases and the J segment 4 bases; nucleotides outside the gene matches: 6. Germline V gene sequence: CDR1 SGHVS, CDR2 FQNEAQ. DNA for the CDR3: TGTGCCAGCAGCACACTAGCGGGGTGGTCAGATACGCAGTATTTT. Its translation is CASSTLAGWSDTQYF.

This clone was seen many times. This chain links TRBV7-2 with TRBJ2-2, with D perhaps TRBD2 (6 bases). CDR3 length: 15 residues. Trimming cost V 5 bases and J 6 bases, with 16 bases left between them. Germline CDR1 reads SGHTA; CDR2 reads FQGNSA. The CDR3 sequence: CASSTGTLKPGELFF. The CDR3, as DNA: TGTGCCAGCAGCACCGGGACTCTGAAACCCGGGGAGCTGTTTTTT.

This clone was picked up a small number of times. J is TRBJ1-6 and V is TRBV18; D is unresolved. Germline CDR1 reads KGHSH; CDR2 reads LQKENI. V lost 2 bases and J lost 7, with 12 bases in between. The CDR3 spans 15 residues. The CDR3 nucleotides read TGTGCCAGCTCACCAGGAAATGGAGGAAATTCACCCCTCCACTTT. This codes for CASSPGNGGNSPLHF.

This clone showed up just a few times. The chain links TRBV9 to TRBJ2-3; 7 positions match TRBD2. CDR1 and CDR2 from the germline V gene are SGDLS and YYNGEE. The CDR3 runs to 14 residues. With V trimmed by 4 bases and J by 2 bases, 4 bases remained unmatched. CDR3: CASSPGLITDTQYF. The CDR3 DNA sequence: TGTGCCAGCAGCCCGGGACTAATCACAGATACGCAGTATTTT.

This chain connects TRBV6-1 to TRBJ1-1; weak D call: TRBD1 (5 bases). V lost 4 bases and J lost 1, with 13 bases in between. The CDR3 spans 15 residues. Germline CDR1 reads MNHNS; CDR2 reads SASEGT. Here the CDR3 DNA reads TGTGCCAGCAGTGCTACTACCGGGGGGAACACTGAAGCTTTCTTT. It codes for CASSATTGGNTEAFF.

V and J are TRBV5-1 and TRBJ2-5, with TRBD2 matching 8 bases. From germline, CDR1 is SGHRS and CDR2 YFSETQ. This CDR3 region has 13 residues. V lost 5 bases, J lost 4 bases, and 4 bases stayed unmatched. In DNA form, the CDR3 reads TGCGCCAGCAGGTTCGGGGGGGGAGAGACCCAGTACTTC. It specifies CASRFGGGETQYF.

The chain is built from TRBV5-1 and TRBJ2-5; 8 bases map to TRBD2. J gave up 3 bases and V 4 bases, and 5 bases lay outside the gene matches. The germline V gene encodes CDR1 SGHRS and CDR2 YFSETQ. CDR3 length: 14 amino acids. CDR3 bases: TGCGCCAGCAGCCCTGGGACTAGGGAAGAGACCCAGTACTTC. Protein sequence: CASSPGTREETQYF.